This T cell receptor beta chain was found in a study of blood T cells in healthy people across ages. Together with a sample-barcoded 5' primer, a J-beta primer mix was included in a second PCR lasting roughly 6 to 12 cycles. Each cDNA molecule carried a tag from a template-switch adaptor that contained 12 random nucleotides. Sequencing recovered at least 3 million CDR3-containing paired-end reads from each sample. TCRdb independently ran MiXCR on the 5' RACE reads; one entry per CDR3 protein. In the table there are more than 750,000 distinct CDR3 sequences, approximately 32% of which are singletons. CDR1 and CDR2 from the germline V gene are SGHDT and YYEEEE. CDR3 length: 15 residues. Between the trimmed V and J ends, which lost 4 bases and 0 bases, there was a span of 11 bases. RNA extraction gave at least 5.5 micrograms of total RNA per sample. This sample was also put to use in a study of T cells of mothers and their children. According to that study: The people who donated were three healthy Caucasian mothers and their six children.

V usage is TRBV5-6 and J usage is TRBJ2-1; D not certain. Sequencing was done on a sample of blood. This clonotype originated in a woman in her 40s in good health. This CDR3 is CASSLVRSSYNEQFF. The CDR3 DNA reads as TGTGCCAGCAGCCTCGTAAGGAGCTCCTACAATGAGCAGTTCTTC.